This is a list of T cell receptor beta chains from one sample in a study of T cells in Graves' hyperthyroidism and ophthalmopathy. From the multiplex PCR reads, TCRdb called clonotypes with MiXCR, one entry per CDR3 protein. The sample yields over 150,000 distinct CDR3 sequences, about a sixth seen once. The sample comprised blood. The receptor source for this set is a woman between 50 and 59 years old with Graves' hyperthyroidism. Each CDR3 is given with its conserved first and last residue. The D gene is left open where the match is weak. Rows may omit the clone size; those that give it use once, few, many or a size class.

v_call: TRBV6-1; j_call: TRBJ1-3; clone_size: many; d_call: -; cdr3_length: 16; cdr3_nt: TGTGCCAGCAGTGAAGTTCCAGGGAGAACTGGAAACACCATATATTTT; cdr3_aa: CASSEVPGRTGNTIYF
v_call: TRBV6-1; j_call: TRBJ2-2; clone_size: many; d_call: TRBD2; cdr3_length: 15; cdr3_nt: TGTGCCAGCAGCCGGACTAGCGGGGGGGCCGGGGAGCTGTTTTTT; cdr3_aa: CASSRTSGGAGELFF
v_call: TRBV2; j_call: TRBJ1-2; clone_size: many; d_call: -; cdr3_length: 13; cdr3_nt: TGTGCCAGCAGTCCGGGGAGGGGCTATGGCTACACCTTC; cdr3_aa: CASSPGRGYGYTF
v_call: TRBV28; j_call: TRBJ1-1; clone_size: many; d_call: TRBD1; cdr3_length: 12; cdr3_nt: TGTGCCAGCACTAACAGGGGAAGGAAAGCTTTCTTT; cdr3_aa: CASTNRGRKAFF
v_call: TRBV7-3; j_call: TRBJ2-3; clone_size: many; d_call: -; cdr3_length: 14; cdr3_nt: TGTGCCAGCAGCGACCGGGGGTTCGGAGATACGCAGTATTTT; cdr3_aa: CASSDRGFGDTQYF
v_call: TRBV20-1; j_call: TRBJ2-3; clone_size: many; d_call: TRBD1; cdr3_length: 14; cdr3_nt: TGCAGTGCTAAGTTCAGGGGGCGCACAGATACGCAGTATTTT; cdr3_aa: CSAKFRGRTDTQYF
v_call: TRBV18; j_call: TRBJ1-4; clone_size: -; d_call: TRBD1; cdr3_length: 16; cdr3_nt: TGTGCCAGCTCACCAAACAGGGGTTCAACTAATGAAAAACTGTTTTTT; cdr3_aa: CASSPNRGSTNEKLFF
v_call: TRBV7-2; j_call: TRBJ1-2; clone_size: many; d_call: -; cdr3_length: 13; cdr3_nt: TGTGCCAGCAGCTTCGTGGGGGCGAATGGCTACACCTTC; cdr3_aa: CASSFVGANGYTF
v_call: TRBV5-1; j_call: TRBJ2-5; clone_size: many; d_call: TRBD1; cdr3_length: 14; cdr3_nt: TGCGCCAGCAGCGGCGGGACAGGGGAAGAGACCCAGTACTTC; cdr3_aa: CASSGGTGEETQYF
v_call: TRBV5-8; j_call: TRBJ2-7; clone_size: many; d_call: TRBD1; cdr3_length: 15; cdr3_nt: TGTGCCAGCAGCTCCGACAGGGGGCCGTATGGGGAGCAGTACTTC; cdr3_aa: CASSSDRGPYGEQYF
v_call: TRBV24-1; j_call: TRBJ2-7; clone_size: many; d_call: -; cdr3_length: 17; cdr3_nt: TGTGCCACCAGTGATTTGTGCGGCGAATCAAGCTCCTACGAGCAGTACTTC; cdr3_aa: CATSDLCGESSSYEQYF
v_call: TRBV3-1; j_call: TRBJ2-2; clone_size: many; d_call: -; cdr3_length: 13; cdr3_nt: TGTGCCAGCGCGCTCGGGATAACCGGGGAGCTGTTTTTT; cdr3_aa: CASALGITGELFF
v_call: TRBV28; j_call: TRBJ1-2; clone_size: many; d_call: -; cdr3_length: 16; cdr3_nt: TGTGCCAGCACAAAACGGCCGGGACCGACTTCCTATGGCTACACCTTC; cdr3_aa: CASTKRPGPTSYGYTF
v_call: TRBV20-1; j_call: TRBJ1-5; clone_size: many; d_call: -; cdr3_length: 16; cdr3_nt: TGCAGTGCTAGAGATGGCGACAGCCATAGCAATCAGCCCCAGCATTTT; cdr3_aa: CSARDGDSHSNQPQHF
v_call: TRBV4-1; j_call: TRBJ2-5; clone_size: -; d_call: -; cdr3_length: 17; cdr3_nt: TGCGCCAGCAGCCAGACAGGGACTACCACCCAGGGTCGGACCCAGTACTTC; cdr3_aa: CASSQTGTTTQGRTQYF